These 28 T cell receptor beta chains share one sample of origin, sequenced in a study of T cell repertoires in cytomegalovirus infection (dated by TCRdb to 2018 to 2020). This specimen's treatment or condition label, interpreted: in vitro stimulation with specific CMV peptide epitopes to enrich CMV-specific T cells. No antigen has been identified for these receptors. Sequenced on an Illumina HiSeq 1500. TCRdb itself trimmed the public reads at Q25 with fastp, ran MiXCR and retained productive beta chains. CDR3 protein duplicates are merged, each entry listing the most common genes and DNA. A total of approximately 270,000 distinct CDR3 sequences appear in this sample, under 25% of them only once. Of the sample, roughly a fifth falls within the top ten clones. This material consisted of cultured PBMCs, taken from culture after CMV antigen stimulation. Every receptor here comes from a human donor in good health (CMV status not recorded). Some clones in this sample may be carry-over from other donors' samples.

This rearrangement joins TRBV12-5 to TRBJ2-5; 10 bases are a match to TRBD2. The germline CDR1 and CDR2 sequences are LGHNT and FRNRAP. J was trimmed by 5 bases and V by 2 bases; bases with no gene match: 8. The CDR3 runs to 16 residues. The CDR3 DNA follows: TGTGCTAGTGGTTTGTTCGGGACTAGCGTGGATGAGACCCAGTACTTC. This gives the protein CASGLFGTSVDETQYF. Supplemented by reference TRBV12-5 and TRBJ2-5, the full variable domain reads DARVTQTPRHKVTEMGQEVTMRCQPILGHNTVFWYRQTMMQGLELLAYFRNRAPLDDSGMPKDRFSAEMPDATLATLKIQPSEPRDSAVYFCASGLFGTSVDETQYFGPGTRLLVL.

The chain recombines TRBV20-1 with TRBJ1-1; 9 positions match TRBD1. V shed 6 bases, J shed 10 bases, and the junction held 12 bases outside the gene matches. Germline V gene sequence: CDR1 DFQATT, CDR2 SNEGSKA (reference sequence). The CDR3 is 13 amino acids. This CDR3 reads CSAHIRQGVGAFF. In nucleotides, the CDR3 is TGCAGTGCCCATATTCGACAGGGGGTTGGAGCTTTCTTT.

This clonotype came up once. One end of the junction fails to match germline, which may point to a read error. The rearrangement links TRBV7-9 to TRBJ2-3; D not resolved. CDR1 is SEHNR and CDR2 is FQNEAQ in the germline V gene (reference sequence). The CDR3 spans 11 residues. CDR3 bases: TGTGCCAGCAGCTTAGCCGGCTACGAAGCTTTT. Its protein product is CASSLAGYEAF. Looking up the rest from reference TRBV7-9 and TRBJ2-3 gives the full variable domain: DTGVSQNPRHKITKRGQNVTFRCDPISEHNRLYWYRQTLGQGPEFLTYFQNEAQLEKSRLLSDRFSAERPKGSFSTLEIQRTEQGDSAMYLCASSLAGYEAFGPGTRLTVL.

This clonotype has ten or more counts. The chain carries TRBV7-2 and TRBJ1-6, with 10 bases identical to TRBD1. The CDR3 has 16 amino acids. The germline V gene encodes CDR1 SGHTA and CDR2 FQGNSA. The V segment lost 5 bases and the J segment 8 bases; nucleotides outside the gene matches: 9. The CDR3 sequence: CASSLDWTGGYSPLHF. CDR3 bases: TGTGCCAGCAGCCTCGACTGGACAGGGGGTTATTCACCCCTCCACTTT. Combining the CDR3 with reference TRBV7-2 and TRBJ1-6 gives the whole variable domain GAGVSQSPSNKVTEKGKDVELRCDPISGHTALYWYRQSLGQGLEFLIYFQGNSAPDKSGLPSDRFSAERTGGSVSTLTIQRTQQEDSAVYLCASSLDWTGGYSPLHFGNGTRLTVT.

This clonotype was seen only once. The junction and the germline gene differ at one end; a read error may be behind it. The gene calls are TRBV30 and TRBJ2-2, with 12 bases lining up with TRBD2. Looked up from germline, CDR1 is GTSNPN and CDR2 is SVGIG (reference sequence). The CDR3 consists of 17 residues. Here the CDR3 DNA reads TGTGTCTGGAGTGGGATTGGACTAGCGGGGTACACCGGGGAGCTGTTTTTT. As protein: CVWSGIGLAGYTGELFF.

V usage is TRBV7-7 and J usage is TRBJ2-5, with 11 nucleotides matching TRBD1. Per germline, CDR1 SSHAT and CDR2 FNYEAQ (reference sequence). The V gene end was trimmed by 5 bases and the J gene end by 6 bases; junction bases not matched to a gene: 5. CDR3 length: 14 residues. The CDR3 nucleotides are TGTGCCAGCAGCCCCGGACAGGGGGCAAAGACCCAGTACTTC. It translates to CASSPGQGAKTQYF.

The chain has TRBV19 and TRBJ1-2; TRBD1 matches at 10 bases. CDR3 length: 17 amino acids. CDR1 and CDR2 from the germline V gene are LNHDA and SQIVND (reference sequence). Trimming removed 4 bases from V and 6 bases from J; junction bases left unmatched: 14. This CDR3 reads CASSTGTGASRVDGYTF. In DNA, the CDR3 is TGTGCCAGTAGTACAGGGACAGGGGCGTCTCGGGTTGATGGCTACACCTTC. Drawing the rest from reference TRBV19 and TRBJ1-2, the complete variable domain is DGGITQSPKYLFRKEGQNVTLSCEQNLNHDAMYWYRQDPGQGLRLIYYSQIVNDFQKGDIAEGYSVSREKKESFPLTVTSAQKNPTAFYLCASSTGTGASRVDGYTFGSGTRLTVV.

The table lists this clonotype with a few counts. The chain links TRBV6-2 or TRBV6-3 to TRBJ2-1; a weak D match, TRBD2 (6 bases). CDR3 size: 13 residues. Trimming cost V 1 base and J 12 bases, with 13 bases left between them. CDR1 is MNHEY, CDR2 SVGEGT, per germline. The CDR3 sequence is CASSYLGGWRQFF. CDR3 coding DNA: TGTGCCAGCAGTTACTTGGGGGGATGGCGGCAGTTCTTC.

The genes are TRBV24-1 and TRBJ1-1; D is unclear. This CDR3 has 13 amino acids. The V gene's germline CDR1 is KGHDR and CDR2 SFDVKD. Trimming removed 7 bases from V and 1 base from J, with 9 bases in between. CDR3 DNA: TGTGCCACCAGGTTCGGCGGGAACACTGAAGCTTTCTTT. This translates into CATRFGGNTEAFF.

The chain joins TRBV7-2 to TRBJ2-5; the match to TRBD2 covers 9 bases. V was pared by 5 bases and J by 5 bases, with 9 bases of the junction left unmatched. The V gene's germline CDR1 is SGHTA and CDR2 FQGNSA. This CDR3 region has 15 residues. The CDR3 nucleotides read TGTGCCAGCAGCCAACGCGGGAGGGCCGTTGAGACCCAGTACTTC. The encoded protein is CASSQRGRAVETQYF. Full variable domain (remainder filled in from reference TRBV7-2 and TRBJ2-5): GAGVSQSPSNKVTEKGKDVELRCDPISGHTALYWYRQSLGQGLEFLIYFQGNSAPDKSGLPSDRFSAERTGGSVSTLTIQRTQQEDSAVYLCASSQRGRAVETQYFGPGTRLLVL.

V gene TRBV12-3 or TRBV12-4 combines with J gene TRBJ2-5, with D perhaps TRBD1 (6 bases). The V and J ends lost 4 bases and 5 bases respectively, with 14 bases between them. This CDR3 is 14 amino acids long. The CDR3 reads CASSSTGWMETQYF. The CDR3 nucleotides read TGTGCCAGCAGTTCCACAGGGTGGATGGAGACCCAGTACTTC.

In this sample, this clonotype turned up many times. This chain joins TRBV7-3 and TRBJ2-1; 13 positions agree with TRBD2. This CDR3 is 16 amino acids long. With V trimmed by 4 bases and J by 6 bases, 6 bases remained unmatched. Germline lookup yields CDR1 SGHTA and CDR2 FQGTGA. Here the CDR3 DNA reads TGTGCCAGCAGCTCTGGACTAGCGGGAGTCTCCAATGAGCAGTTCTTC. Its translation is CASSSGLAGVSNEQFF. Together with reference TRBV7-3 and TRBJ2-1, the CDR3 gives the full variable domain: GAGVSQTPSNKVTEKGKYVELRCDPISGHTALYWYRQSLGQGPEFLIYFQGTGAADDSGLPNDRFFAVRPEGSVSTLKIQRTERGDSAVYLCASSSGLAGVSNEQFFGPGTRLTVL.

This clonotype has ten or more counts. The chain combines TRBV7-2 with TRBJ2-1; perhaps D is TRBD1 or TRBD2 (5 bases each). Germline CDR1 SGHTA, CDR2 FQGNSA. V gave up 1 base and J gave up 5 bases, with 15 bases separating them. The CDR3 is 16 residues long. The CDR3 coding sequence is TGTGCCAGCAGCTTAGTTTCCGGGACCTTGAACAATGAGCAGTTCTTC. This translates into CASSLVSGTLNNEQFF.

The V gene is TRBV12-3 or TRBV12-4, the J gene TRBJ2-7; the match to TRBD1 covers 7 bases. This CDR3 spans 13 amino acids. With V trimmed by 5 bases and J by 7 bases, 8 bases remained unmatched. CDR3: CASSKTGMGEQYF. Written as DNA, the CDR3 is TGTGCCAGCAGTAAGACAGGGATGGGGGAGCAGTACTTC.

This clonotype was counted at least ten times. The rearrangement links TRBV7-2 to TRBJ2-2; D is tentatively TRBD1 or TRBD2 (6 bases each). With 3 bases removed from V and 7 bases from J, the gap between germline ends came to 12 bases. CDR3 length: 14 amino acids. Looked up from germline, CDR1 is SGHTA and CDR2 is FQGNSA. In nucleotides, the CDR3 is TGTGCCAGCAGCTTCCAGGGGAGGAACGGGGAGCTGTTTTTT. Amino acids: CASSFQGRNGELFF.

In DNA, the CDR3 is TGTGCCAGCAGCGTTACACCCCGGGGGAACACTGAAGCTTTCTTT. Its protein product is CASSVTPRGNTEAFF. This chain connects TRBV7-8 to TRBJ1-1; D ambiguous. Trimming took off 5 bases at V and 1 base at J, with 14 bases between the two ends. CDR1 and CDR2 (germline): SGHVS, FQNEAQ. This CDR3 is 15 amino acids long.

The chain combines TRBV20-1 with TRBJ2-7; TRBD1 agrees at 7 bases. Looked up from germline, CDR1 is DFQATT and CDR2 is SNEGSKA (reference sequence). With V trimmed by 0 bases and J by 12 bases, 11 bases remained unmatched. This CDR3 has 13 amino acids. In nucleotides, the CDR3 is TGCAGTGCTAGAGATAACAGGGGCGACGCCCTGTACGTC. It specifies CSARDNRGDALYV.

This clonotype was seen a few times. The chain employs TRBV6-2 or TRBV6-3 and TRBJ2-7; D is uncertain. The CDR3 is 15 amino acids. Germline V gene lookup returns CDR1 MNHEY and CDR2 SVGEGT. Trimming pared 0 bases from V and 0 bases from J, leaving 9 bases between. The CDR3 spells CASSYSSVNSYEQYF. The DNA of the CDR3 is TGTGCCAGCAGTTACTCCTCAGTTAACTCCTACGAGCAGTACTTC.

The chain joins TRBV7-9 to TRBJ1-1; tentative D call: TRBD1 (6 bases). The CDR3 is made up of 13 amino acids. Germline CDR1 SEHNR, CDR2 FQNEAQ (reference sequence). V lost 7 bases and J lost 3, with 12 bases in between. The CDR3 nucleotides are TGTGCCAGCACCTTGGGGGCGGACACTGAAGCTTTCTTT. This encodes CASTLGADTEAFF. Combining the CDR3 with reference TRBV7-9 and TRBJ1-1 gives the whole variable domain DTGVSQNPRHKITKRGQNVTFRCDPISEHNRLYWYRQTLGQGPEFLTYFQNEAQLEKSRLLSDRFSAERPKGSFSTLEIQRTEQGDSAMYLCASTLGADTEAFFGQGTRLTVV.

There are many counts of this clonotype. The chain is built from TRBV7-2 and TRBJ2-3; D is perhaps TRBD2 (5 bases). Trimming stripped 2 bases from V and 2 bases from J, with 11 bases between. The CDR3 spans 15 residues. CDR1 is SGHTA and CDR2 is FQGNSA in the germline V gene. The CDR3 sequence: CASSLTGNNTDTQYF. Written as DNA, the CDR3 is TGTGCCAGCAGCTTAACGGGGAACAACACAGATACGCAGTATTTT.

The J gene is TRBJ1-5, the V gene TRBV19, with 8 bases fitting TRBD1. The CDR3 totals 14 residues. Trimming took 10 bases from V and 4 from J; bases not matched to a gene: 9. CDR1 and CDR2 (germline): LNHDA, SQIVND (reference sequence). CDR3 residues: CATLAQGANQPQHF. For the CDR3, the DNA is TGTGCCACCCTGGCGCAGGGGGCAAATCAGCCCCAGCATTTT.

Ten or more counts support this clonotype. The CDR3 nucleotides are TGTGCCAGCAGCTCCCACAGGGAATTGAATGAGCAGTTCTTC. This gives the protein CASSSHRELNEQFF. The chain has TRBV7-2 and TRBJ2-1; a weak D match, TRBD1 (6 bases). V lost 4 bases and J 7 bases, leaving 14 bases between the germline ends. Germline V gene data show CDR1 as SGHTA and CDR2 as FQGNSA. This CDR3 contains 14 residues.

V gene TRBV7-2 combines with J gene TRBJ2-5; a possible D gene is TRBD2 (5 bases). The ends were cut back, 4 bases at V and 7 bases at J, with 16 bases in the middle. CDR1 is SGHTA and CDR2 is FQGNSA in the germline V gene. The CDR3 is 14 residues long. The CDR3 region is CASSSASSHRTQYF. The CDR3 DNA sequence: TGTGCCAGCAGCTCCGCTAGCTCCCATAGGACCCAGTACTTC.

This clonotype was picked up a small number of times. The genes are TRBV4-3 and TRBJ1-1, with 8 bases lining up with TRBD1. The junction had 7 bases not matched to a gene; V was cut back by 0 bases and J by 4 bases. CDR3 length equals 16 residues. Germline V gene lookup returns CDR1 LGHNA and CDR2 YSLEER. The CDR3 nucleotides read TGCGCCAGCAGCCAAGAAGGTCACAGGGGGGGCACTGAAGCTTTCTTT. Amino acids: CASSQEGHRGGTEAFF.

This clonotype was recorded at least ten times. CDR3 nucleotides: TGTGCCAGCAGCCCGGACAGGCTGAACACTGAAGCTTTCTTT. It encodes CASSPDRLNTEAFF. V and J are TRBV12-3 or TRBV12-4 and TRBJ1-1; TRBD1 matches 7 bases. The CDR3 has 14 residues. V lost 6 bases to trimming and J lost 0 bases; unmatched junction nucleotides: 4.

The V and J genes are TRBV5-1 and TRBJ1-2, with D possibly matching TRBD1 (5 bases). V was clipped by 4 bases and J by 8 bases, with 18 bases between them. Germline loops: CDR1 SGHRS, CDR2 YFSETQ. The CDR3 consists of 14 residues. In DNA form, the CDR3 reads TGCGCCAGCAGCACAGAGTATGGACAAGTCGGCTACACCTTC. Encoded protein: CASSTEYGQVGYTF. Full variable domain (rest looked up from reference TRBV5-1 and TRBJ1-2): KAGVTQTPRYLIKTRGQQVTLSCSPISGHRSVSWYQQTPGQGLQFLFEYFSETQRNKGNFPGRFSGRQFSNSRSEMNVSTLELGDSALYLCASSTEYGQVGYTFGSGTRLTVV.

In this sample, this clonotype turned up a few times. J is TRBJ1-1 and V is TRBV4-1; D gene unclear. In germline, CDR1 is MGHRA, CDR2 YSYEKL. V dropped 5 bases and J dropped 0 bases, with 13 bases sitting between them. This CDR3 contains 15 residues. CDR3 in amino acids: CASSTRGGMNTEAFF. The CDR3 region has the DNA TGCGCCAGCAGCACACGCGGAGGAATGAACACTGAAGCTTTCTTT.

This clonotype was observed a handful of times. This CDR3 reads CASSYGTGSFMNTEAFF. In DNA, the CDR3 is TGTGCCAGCAGTTACGGGACAGGATCCTTCATGAACACTGAAGCTTTCTTT. The chain uses TRBV6-5 and TRBJ1-1, with 8 bases matching TRBD1. The CDR3 has 17 residues. CDR1 and CDR2 (germline): MNHEY, SVGAGI. With 2 bases clipped from V and 0 bases from J, the junction kept 8 bases outside the gene matches.